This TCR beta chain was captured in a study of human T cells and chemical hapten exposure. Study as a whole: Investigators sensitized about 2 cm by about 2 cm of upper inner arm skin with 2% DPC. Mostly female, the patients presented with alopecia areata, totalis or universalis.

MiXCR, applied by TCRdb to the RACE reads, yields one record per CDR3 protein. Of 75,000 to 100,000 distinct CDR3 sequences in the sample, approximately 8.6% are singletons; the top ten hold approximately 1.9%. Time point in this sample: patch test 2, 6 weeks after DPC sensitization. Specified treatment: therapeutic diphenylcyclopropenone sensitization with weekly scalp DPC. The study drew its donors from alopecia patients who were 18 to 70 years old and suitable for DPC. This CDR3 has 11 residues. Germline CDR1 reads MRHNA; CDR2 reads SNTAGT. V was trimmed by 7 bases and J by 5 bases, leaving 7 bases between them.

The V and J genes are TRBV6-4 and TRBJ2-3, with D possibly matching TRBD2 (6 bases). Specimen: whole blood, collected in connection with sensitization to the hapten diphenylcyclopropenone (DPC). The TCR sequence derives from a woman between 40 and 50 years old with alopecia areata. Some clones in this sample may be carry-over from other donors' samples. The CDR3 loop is CASNGRDTQYF. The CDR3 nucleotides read TGTGCCAGCAACGGGAGAGATACGCAGTATTTT.